Listed here are 8 T cell receptor beta chains from one sample, sequenced in a study of T cells in localized non-small cell lung cancer. The table came from immunoSEQ multiplex PCR; TCRdb's copy has only in-frame clones and leaves some out. The table records fewer than 35,000 clones, around 84% of them present only once. The sample in question was peripheral blood, obtained before any cancer treatment. The origin of the receptors is an older male donor with stage III lung adenocarcinoma.

V is TRBV6-1 and J is TRBJ1-3; D ambiguous. The CDR3 contains 16 residues. V was trimmed by 3 bases and J by 3 bases, leaving 15 bases between them. CDR1 and CDR2 from the germline V gene are MNHNS and SASEGT. CDR3 DNA sequence: TGTGCCAGCAGTGACGAGGAGGCCTCTATTGGAAACACCATATATTTT. Translating it yields CASSDEEASIGNTIYF.

The chain uses TRBV28 and TRBJ1-6; 9 bases align to TRBD1. The CDR3 contains 18 residues. Germline V gene lookup returns CDR1 MDHEN and CDR2 SYDVKM. Trimming cost V 6 bases and J 4 bases; bases outside gene matches: 13. This chain's CDR3 is CASRQTPGQGPYNSPLHF. CDR3 DNA: TGTGCCAGCAGGCAGACCCCGGGACAGGGCCCTTATAATTCACCCCTCCACTTT.

The CDR3 loop is CASSEAGTGGQDTQYF. As DNA, the CDR3 is TGTGCCAGCAGTGAAGCCGGGACAGGGGGTCAAGATACGCAGTATTTT. The rearrangement links TRBV25-1 to TRBJ2-3; 11 bases are a match to TRBD1. The CDR3 covers 16 residues. Germline V lookup: CDR1 MGHDK, CDR2 SYGVNS. The V gene end was trimmed by 2 bases and the J gene end by 5 bases; junction bases not matched to a gene: 6.

The chain uses TRBV14 and TRBJ2-1; unclear D gene. The CDR3 consists of 12 residues. V dropped 1 base and J dropped 4 bases, with 2 bases sitting between them. The germline V gene encodes CDR1 SGHDN and CDR2 FVKESK. The CDR3 spells CASSQGYNEQFF. The DNA for the CDR3 is TGTGCCAGCAGCCAAGGATACAATGAGCAGTTCTTC.

In its sample, this clone was seen once. CDR3 residues: CASSYYRSDLQYF. The CDR3 region has the DNA TGTGCCAGCAGTTACTACCGCTCGGATCTTCAGTACTTC. V is TRBV6-5 and J is TRBJ2-4; D call uncertain. V gave up 1 base and J gave up 11 bases, with 12 bases separating them. CDR1 is MNHEY and CDR2 is SVGAGI in the germline V gene. The CDR3 runs to 13 residues.

The V call is TRBV2, the J call TRBJ2-7; D is ambiguous. Germline loops: CDR1 SNHLY, CDR2 FYNNEI. The CDR3 runs to 13 residues. V was clipped by 2 bases and J by 2 bases, with 7 bases between them. CDR3 sequence: CASSELPAYEQYF. CDR3 nucleotides: TGTGCCAGCAGTGAATTACCAGCCTACGAGCAGTACTTC.

V gene TRBV7-2 combines with J gene TRBJ1-2; 9 positions match TRBD1. The ends lost 5 bases at V and 6 bases at J; junction bases unmatched: 13. Germline V gives CDR1 SGHTA, CDR2 FQGNSA. CDR3 length equals 16 residues. The CDR3 DNA reads as TGTGCCAGCAGCGGAAAACAGGGGGCCTACGAGAATGGCTACACCTTC. Its protein product is CASSGKQGAYENGYTF.

The rearrangement joins TRBV18 to TRBJ2-1; TRBD2 aligns across 9 bases. This CDR3 has 20 amino acids. Germline values: CDR1 KGHSH, CDR2 LQKENI. V shed 0 bases and J 0 bases; nucleotides not matched to a gene: 12. The CDR3 protein is CASSPPLSGRLRGSYNEQFF. The CDR3 DNA reads as TGTGCCAGCTCACCACCACTAAGCGGGAGGCTCAGGGGCTCCTACAATGAGCAGTTCTTC.